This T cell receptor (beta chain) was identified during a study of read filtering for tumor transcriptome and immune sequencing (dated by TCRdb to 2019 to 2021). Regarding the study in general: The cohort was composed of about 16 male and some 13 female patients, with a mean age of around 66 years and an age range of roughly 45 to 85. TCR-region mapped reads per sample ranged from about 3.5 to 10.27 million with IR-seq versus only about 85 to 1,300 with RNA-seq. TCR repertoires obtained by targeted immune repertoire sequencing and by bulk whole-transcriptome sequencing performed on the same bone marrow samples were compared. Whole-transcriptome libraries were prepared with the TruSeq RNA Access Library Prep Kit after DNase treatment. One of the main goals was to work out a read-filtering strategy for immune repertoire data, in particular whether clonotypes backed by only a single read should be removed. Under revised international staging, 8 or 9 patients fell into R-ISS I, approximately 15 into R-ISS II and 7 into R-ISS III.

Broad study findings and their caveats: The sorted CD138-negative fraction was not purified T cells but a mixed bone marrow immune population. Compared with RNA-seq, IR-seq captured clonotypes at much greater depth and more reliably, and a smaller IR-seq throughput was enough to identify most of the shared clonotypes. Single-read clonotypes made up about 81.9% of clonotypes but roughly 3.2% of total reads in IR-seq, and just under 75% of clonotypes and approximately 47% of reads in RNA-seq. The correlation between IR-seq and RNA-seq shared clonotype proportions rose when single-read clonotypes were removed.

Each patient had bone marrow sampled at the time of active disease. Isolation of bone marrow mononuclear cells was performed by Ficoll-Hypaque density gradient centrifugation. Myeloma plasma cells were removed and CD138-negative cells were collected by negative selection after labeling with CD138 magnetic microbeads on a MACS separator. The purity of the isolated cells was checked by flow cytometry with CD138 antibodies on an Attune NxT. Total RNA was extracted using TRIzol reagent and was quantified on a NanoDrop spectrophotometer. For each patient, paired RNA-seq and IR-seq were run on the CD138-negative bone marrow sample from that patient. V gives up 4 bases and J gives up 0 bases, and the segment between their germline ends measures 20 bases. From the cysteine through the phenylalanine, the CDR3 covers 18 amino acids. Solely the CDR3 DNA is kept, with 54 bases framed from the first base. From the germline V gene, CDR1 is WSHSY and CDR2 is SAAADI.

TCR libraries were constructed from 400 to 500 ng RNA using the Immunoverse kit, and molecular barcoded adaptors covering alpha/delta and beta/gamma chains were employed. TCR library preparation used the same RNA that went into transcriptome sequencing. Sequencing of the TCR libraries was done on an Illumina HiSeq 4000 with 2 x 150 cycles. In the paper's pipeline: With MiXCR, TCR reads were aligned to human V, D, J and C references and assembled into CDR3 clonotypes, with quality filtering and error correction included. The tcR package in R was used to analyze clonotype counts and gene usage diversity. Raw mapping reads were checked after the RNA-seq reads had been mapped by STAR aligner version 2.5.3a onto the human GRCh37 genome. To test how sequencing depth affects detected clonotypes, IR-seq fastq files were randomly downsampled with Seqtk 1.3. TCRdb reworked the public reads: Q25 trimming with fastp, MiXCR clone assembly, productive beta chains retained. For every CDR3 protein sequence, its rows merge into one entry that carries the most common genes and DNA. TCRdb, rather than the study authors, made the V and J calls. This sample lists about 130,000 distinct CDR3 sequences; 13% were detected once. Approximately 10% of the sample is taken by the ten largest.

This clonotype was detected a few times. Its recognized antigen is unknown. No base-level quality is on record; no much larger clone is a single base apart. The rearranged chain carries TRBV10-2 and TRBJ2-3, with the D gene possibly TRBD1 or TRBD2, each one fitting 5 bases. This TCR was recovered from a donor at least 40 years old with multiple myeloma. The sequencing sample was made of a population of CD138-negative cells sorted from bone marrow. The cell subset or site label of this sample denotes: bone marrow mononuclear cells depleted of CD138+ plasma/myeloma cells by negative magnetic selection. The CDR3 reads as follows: CASSGGTASLSSTDTQYF. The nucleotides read TGCGCCAGCAGTGGAGGGACGGCTAGCCTGTCTAGCACAGATACGCAGTATTTT.